One and the same sample provided the 24 T cell receptor beta chains below, sequenced in a study of blood T cell repertoires in COVID-19. Assay: immunoSEQ multiplex PCR; the TCRdb copy retains only in-frame clones and omits some. The sample records around 36,000 clones, around 82% being singletons. The sample comprised peripheral blood. The origin of the receptors is an elderly man with active or convalescent COVID-19.

This chain uses TRBV2 with TRBJ2-6; 9 nucleotides agree with TRBD1. J gave up 1 base and V 7 bases, and 11 bases lay outside the gene matches. This CDR3 has 18 amino acids. CDR1 is SNHLY, CDR2 FYNNEI, per germline. The CDR3 coding sequence is TGTGCCAGCACTCGCCGGGGGACAGGGATTTCTGGGGCCAACGTCCTGACTTTC. Translated: CASTRRGTGISGANVLTF.

This chain uses TRBV3-1 (or the pseudogene TRBV3-2) with TRBJ1-2; 8 nucleotides line up with TRBD1. With V trimmed by 4 bases and J by 2 bases, 6 bases remained unmatched. The CDR3 spans 15 residues. Germline-derived CDR1 and CDR2 are LGHDT and YNNKEL (reference sequence). CDR3 sequence (DNA): TGTGCCAGCAGCCGGGGGACAGGATACAACTATGGCTACACCTTC. Translated: CASSRGTGYNYGYTF.

The gene calls are TRBV9 and TRBJ2-1, with TRBD2 identical over 9 bases. Looked up from germline, CDR1 is SGDLS and CDR2 is YYNGEE. With V trimmed by 0 bases and J by 5 bases, 0 bases remained unmatched. This CDR3 is 14 amino acids long. CDR3 DNA: TGTGCCAGCAGCGTAGCTAGCGGGAACAATGAGCAGTTCTTC. This sequence encodes CASSVASGNNEQFF.

This chain links TRBV3-1 (or the pseudogene TRBV3-2) with TRBJ1-3, with D possibly matching TRBD1 (5 bases). The CDR3 sequence is 16 residues long. The V and J ends lost 1 base and 1 base respectively, with 11 bases between them. Germline V lookup: CDR1 LGHDT, CDR2 YNNKEL (reference sequence). The CDR3 sequence: CASSQGPGGSGNTIYF. The CDR3 DNA reads as TGTGCCAGCAGCCAAGGACCGGGGGGTTCTGGAAACACCATATATTTT.

V and J are TRBV7-2 and TRBJ2-2, with D uncertain. With 1 base removed from V and 0 bases from J, the gap between germline ends came to 9 bases. This CDR3 has 16 amino acids. CDR1 SGHTA and CDR2 FQGNSA come from the germline V gene. The CDR3 DNA reads as TGTGCCAGCAGCTTAGTGGCACCTTCGAACACCGGGGAGCTGTTTTTT. Protein product: CASSLVAPSNTGELFF.

The chain is built from TRBV6-6 and TRBJ2-1; 13 bases are shared with TRBD2. Germline CDR1 reads MNHNY; CDR2 reads SVGAGI (reference sequence). CDR3 length equals 15 residues. Losses at the gene ends were 7 bases for V and 8 bases for J; bases not matched to a gene: 8. The CDR3 spells CASTQGLAGADEQFF. The CDR3 coding sequence is TGTGCCAGCACCCAAGGACTAGCGGGAGCCGATGAGCAGTTCTTC.

The rearrangement links TRBV28 to TRBJ2-7; maybe TRBD1 (5 bases). V was cut by 1 base and J by 2 bases, with 12 bases left in between. CDR1 and CDR2 (germline): MDHEN, SYDVKM. The CDR3 extends over 15 amino acids. Here the CDR3 DNA reads TGTGCCAGCAGTTTATATGGGCAGGGTACCTACGAGCAGTACTTC. Protein: CASSLYGQGTYEQYF.

The CDR3 loop reads CASSLQGGNSPLHF. The CDR3 DNA is TGTGCCAGCAGCCTACAGGGTGGGAATTCACCCCTCCACTTT. V is TRBV3-1 (or the pseudogene TRBV3-2) and J is TRBJ1-6; a possible D gene is TRBD1 (6 bases). The V end lost 4 bases, the J end lost 7 bases, and 11 bases lay between the germline ends. There are 14 residues in the CDR3. The germline CDR1 and CDR2 sequences are LGHDT and YNNKEL (reference sequence).

The chain uses TRBV30 and TRBJ1-6; D is uncertain. CDR3 size: 16 residues. The germline V gene has CDR1 GTSNPN and CDR2 SVGIG (reference sequence). The V end lost 0 bases, the J end lost 0 bases, and 9 bases lay between the germline ends. The CDR3 DNA reads as TGTGCCTGGAGTGTACCTTGGAGCTCCTATAATTCACCCCTCCACTTT. The encoded protein is CAWSVPWSSYNSPLHF.

The chain recombines TRBV7-2 with TRBJ2-3; perhaps TRBD2 as D (6 bases). V was clipped by 8 bases and J by 2 bases, with 26 bases between them. Germline V CDR1 and CDR2: SGHTA, FQGNSA. The CDR3 is 18 residues long. CDR3 DNA sequence: TGTGCCAGCCGGGCTAATATACGGGCTAGCGAAAACACAGATACGCAGTATTTT. This encodes CASRANIRASENTDTQYF. The full variable domain, its missing parts supplied by reference TRBV7-2 and TRBJ2-3, is GAGVSQSPSNKVTEKGKDVELRCDPISGHTALYWYRQSLGQGLEFLIYFQGNSAPDKSGLPSDRFSAERTGGSVSTLTIQRTQQEDSAVYLCASRANIRASENTDTQYFGPGTRLTVL.

In this sample, this clone turned up a few times. The chain combines TRBV28 with TRBJ2-7; 9 positions match TRBD1. The CDR3 runs to 15 residues. V lost 3 bases and J lost 2; bases outside the gene matches: 5. In germline, CDR1 is MDHEN, CDR2 SYDVKM. The CDR3 DNA reads as TGTGCCAGCAGTTTGTTGGACAGGGGCCCCTACGAGCAGTACTTC. Translation: CASSLLDRGPYEQYF.

The chain has TRBV7-8 and TRBJ2-3; D call uncertain. CDR1 and CDR2 from the germline V gene are SGHVS and FQNEAQ. There are 14 residues in the CDR3. V lost 2 bases and J lost 0, with 6 bases in between. CDR3: CASSLFRSTDTQYF. DNA of the CDR3: TGTGCCAGCAGCTTATTCCGGAGCACAGATACGCAGTATTTT. Full variable domain (missing parts from reference TRBV7-8 and TRBJ2-3): GAGVSQSPRYKVAKRGQDVALRCDPISGHVSLFWYQQALGQGPEFLTYFQNEAQLDKSGLPSDRFFAERPEGSVSTLKIQRTQQEDSAVYLCASSLFRSTDTQYFGPGTRLTVL.

This chain joins TRBV6-2 or TRBV6-3 and TRBJ1-1; the match to TRBD1 covers 7 bases. V trimming: 6 bases; J trimming: 3 bases; junction bases outside the gene matches: 7. The CDR3 loop spans 14 amino acids. Germline CDR1 reads MNHEY; CDR2 reads SVGEGT. CDR3 amino acids: CASSLDRAYTEAFF. CDR3 sequence (DNA): TGTGCCAGCAGCCTCGACAGGGCATACACTGAAGCTTTCTTT.

This clone was observed a handful of times. The chain joins TRBV6-5 to TRBJ2-1, with 12 bases fitting TRBD1. This CDR3 has 15 residues. The germline gives CDR1 MNHEY, CDR2 SVGAGI. Trimming cost V 6 bases and J 5 bases; bases outside gene matches: 5. The CDR3 protein is CASRGQGAIDNEQFF. The CDR3 coding sequence is TGTGCCAGCAGGGGACAGGGGGCGATAGACAATGAGCAGTTCTTC.

The chain recombines TRBV27 with TRBJ1-2; perhaps TRBD1 as D (6 bases). This CDR3 is built from 16 residues. CDR1 is MNHEY, CDR2 SMNVEV, per germline (reference sequence). The V gene lost 3 bases and the J gene lost 1 base, with 15 bases spanning the gap. The CDR3 sequence: CASSLSQGHLNYGYTF. CDR3 coding DNA: TGTGCCAGCAGTTTGTCCCAGGGGCACCTTAACTATGGCTACACCTTC.

This chain connects TRBV6-2 or TRBV6-3 to TRBJ2-1; 9 positions agree with TRBD2. The germline CDR1 and CDR2 sequences are MNHEY and SVGEGT. Germline trimming cut 3 bases from V and 5 bases from J; bases unmatched to any gene: 8. There are 16 residues in the CDR3. Written as DNA, the CDR3 is TGTGCCAGCAGTTATCGGAGCGGGAGGCAACACAATGAGCAGTTCTTC. Translation gives CASSYRSGRQHNEQFF.

The chain joins TRBV11-2 to TRBJ2-1, with D maybe TRBD1 (5 bases). The CDR3 length is 16 residues. Trimming took 7 bases from V and 0 from J, leaving 16 bases between them. CDR1 is SGHAT, CDR2 FQNNGV, per germline. The CDR3 DNA reads as TGTGCCAGCACCACCTTGGGGCGGCTCTCCTACAATGAGCAGTTCTTC. Its protein product is CASTTLGRLSYNEQFF.

The chain couples TRBV5-1 to TRBJ2-7; 7 nucleotides align to TRBD1. This CDR3 region has 13 residues. CDR1 and CDR2 (germline): SGHRS, YFSETQ. V shed 1 base and J 4 bases; nucleotides not matched to a gene: 2. The CDR3 bases are TGCGCCAGCAGCTTGACAGGGGCATACGAGCAGTACTTC. It translates to CASSLTGAYEQYF.

This sequence joins TRBV4-2 and TRBJ2-5; D remains ambiguous. Germline V gene sequence: CDR1 LGHNA, CDR2 YNFKEQ. The V end lost 0 bases, the J end lost 4 bases, and 6 bases lay between the germline ends. The CDR3 is 13 amino acids. The CDR3 DNA reads as TGTGCCAGCAGCCAAGAGGTAGTAGAGACCCAGTACTTC. The encoded protein is CASSQEVVETQYF.

The chain has TRBV5-4 and TRBJ2-5, with a tentative D call TRBD1 (7 bases). There are 13 residues in the CDR3. Germline-derived CDR1 and CDR2 are SGHNT and YYREEE (reference sequence). The ends were cut back, 4 bases at V and 5 bases at J, with 12 bases in the middle. The CDR3 DNA sequence: TGTGCCAGCAGCGGTCAGGGGGGTGAGACCCAGTACTTC. Its translation: CASSGQGGETQYF. The whole variable domain, remainder taken from reference TRBV5-4 and TRBJ2-5, is ETGVTQSPTHLIKTRGQQVTLRCSSQSGHNTVSWYQQALGQGPQFIFQYYREEENGRGNFPPRFSGLQFPNYSSELNVNALELDDSALYLCASSGQGGETQYFGPGTRLLVL.

This chain joins TRBV21-1 and TRBJ1-2; TRBD1, the table's D call, was not compared with the DNA. TRBV21-1 is designated a pseudogene. The CDR3 sequence is 15 residues long. The chain's CDR3 is CASSNPDRGLYGYTF. The CDR3 DNA reads as TGTGCCAGCAGCAATCCCGACAGGGGGCTCTATGGCTACACCTTC.

This clone was counted a single time. The rearrangement joins TRBV19 to TRBJ2-2; TRBD1 matches at 8 bases. The CDR3 is 17 amino acids. Germline CDR1 reads LNHDA; CDR2 reads SQIVND (reference sequence). Unmatched junction bases numbered 8, after V lost 1 base and J lost 4 bases. CDR3 region: CASSIGAGTGGTGELFF. The CDR3 DNA is TGTGCCAGTAGTATAGGGGCCGGGACAGGCGGCACCGGGGAGCTGTTTTTT.

The chain combines TRBV28 with TRBJ2-2, with 10 bases that match TRBD1. The CDR3 extends over 15 amino acids. Trimming cost V 6 bases and J 4 bases; bases outside gene matches: 5. Germline CDR1 is MDHEN and CDR2 is SYDVKM. DNA of the CDR3: TGTGCCAGCAGCCGGGACAGGGGTGTCACCGGGGAGCTGTTTTTT. Translated: CASSRDRGVTGELFF.

The chain has TRBV6-5 and TRBJ2-7; possible D gene TRBD1, 6 bases. The germline V gene has CDR1 MNHEY and CDR2 SVGAGI. The CDR3 covers 14 residues. The V end was cut by 7 bases, the J end by 0 bases, with 13 bases between. CDR3 bases: TGTGCCAGCAAACGGACAGCGTACTCCTACGAGCAGTACTTC. This translates into CASKRTAYSYEQYF.